A selection of T cell receptor beta chains follows, all from one sample in a study of blood T cell repertoires in COVID-19. Profiled with immunoSEQ multiplex PCR; TCRdb holds only in-frame clones, not every one. Among about 140,000 clones listed, roughly 85% were seen once. Sequencing used peripheral blood. The receptor source for this set is a man aged 45-65 years with acute or convalescent COVID-19. Each CDR3 is given with its conserved first and last residue. Each record gives: D gene, J gene, clone size, V gene, CDR3 DNA, CDR3 protein. D genes are given only for firm matches. Size tells how often a clone was seen (once, few, many) or the class of an expanded clone, and some rows leave it out.

d_call: -
j_call: TRBJ2-3
clone_size: -
v_call: TRBV11-2
cdr3_nt: TGTGCCAGCAGCTTGCGGGGAAGCACAGATACGCAGTATTTT
cdr3_aa: CASSLRGSTDTQYF

d_call: TRBD1
j_call: TRBJ1-5
clone_size: -
v_call: TRBV7-8
cdr3_nt: TGTGCCAGCAGCTTAGGATCCGGGACAGGGGAAAATCAGCCCCAGCATTTT
cdr3_aa: CASSLGSGTGENQPQHF

d_call: TRBD1
j_call: TRBJ2-5
clone_size: -
v_call: TRBV6-6
cdr3_nt: TGTGCCAGCAGTTACGGGACAGGGGCTGGGACCCAGTACTTC
cdr3_aa: CASSYGTGAGTQYF

d_call: TRBD2
j_call: TRBJ2-1
clone_size: once
v_call: TRBV29-1
cdr3_nt: TGCAGCGTTGAAGATTCAAGCGGGGCTTCCTACAATGAGCAGTTCTTC
cdr3_aa: CSVEDSSGASYNEQFF

d_call: TRBD1
j_call: TRBJ2-1
clone_size: -
v_call: TRBV28
cdr3_nt: TGTGCCAGTCAAACCGGGACAGGGAACAACAATGAGCAGTTCTTC
cdr3_aa: CASQTGTGNNNEQFF

d_call: -
j_call: TRBJ2-1
clone_size: -
v_call: TRBV11-2
cdr3_nt: TGTGCCAGCAGCTTACAGGGTATTGAGCAGTTCTTC
cdr3_aa: CASSLQGIEQFF

d_call: -
j_call: TRBJ1-1
clone_size: few
v_call: TRBV29-1
cdr3_nt: TGCAGCGTTGAACCGAGCACTGAAGCTTTCTTT
cdr3_aa: CSVEPSTEAFF

d_call: -
j_call: TRBJ2-7
clone_size: -
v_call: TRBV5-1
cdr3_nt: TGCGCCAGCAGCGTACCCTCCTGGGGCAGCGAGCAGTACTTC
cdr3_aa: CASSVPSWGSEQYF

d_call: -
j_call: TRBJ2-5
clone_size: -
v_call: TRBV18
cdr3_nt: TGTGCCAGCTCCCGGGACACACAAGAGACCCAGTACTTC
cdr3_aa: CASSRDTQETQYF

d_call: -
j_call: TRBJ1-5
clone_size: -
v_call: TRBV19
cdr3_nt: TGTGCCAGTACCCTCGGTGTCCGGGGACTTCACTTCTCCAATCAGCCCCAGCATTTT
cdr3_aa: CASTLGVRGLHFSNQPQHF

d_call: TRBD2
j_call: TRBJ2-1
clone_size: -
v_call: TRBV5-1
cdr3_nt: TGCGCCAGCAGCTCCGGACTAGCGGGAGCGGCTGTAGATGAGCAGTTCTTC
cdr3_aa: CASSSGLAGAAVDEQFF

d_call: TRBD1
j_call: TRBJ2-1
clone_size: -
v_call: TRBV19
cdr3_nt: TGTGCCAGTAGTATCTCAGGGGGTTCGCATGAGCAGTTCTTC
cdr3_aa: CASSISGGSHEQFF

d_call: -
j_call: TRBJ2-1
clone_size: -
v_call: TRBV7-2
cdr3_nt: TGTGCCAGCAGCTTAACATGGGAGACCTACAATGAGCAGTTCTTC
cdr3_aa: CASSLTWETYNEQFF

d_call: TRBD1
j_call: TRBJ1-2
clone_size: -
v_call: TRBV11-3
cdr3_nt: TGTGCCAGCAGCCCAGACAGGGACTTTGGCTACACCTTC
cdr3_aa: CASSPDRDFGYTF

d_call: -
j_call: TRBJ2-1
clone_size: few
v_call: TRBV2
cdr3_nt: TGTGCCAGCGGGCCGGGCAGGGTCTACAATGAGCAGTTCTTC
cdr3_aa: CASGPGRVYNEQFF

d_call: -
j_call: TRBJ2-3
clone_size: -
v_call: TRBV5-1
cdr3_nt: TGCGCCAGCAGCTTGGGAGGTCCAGATACGCAGTATTTT
cdr3_aa: CASSLGGPDTQYF

d_call: -
j_call: TRBJ1-1
clone_size: -
v_call: TRBV7-6
cdr3_nt: TGTGCCAGCAGCTTAGCGCAGGGAGCGGGCACTGAAGCTTTCTTT
cdr3_aa: CASSLAQGAGTEAFF

d_call: -
j_call: TRBJ1-4
clone_size: -
v_call: TRBV12-3/TRBV12-4
cdr3_nt: TGTGCCAGCAGTCAGGGCCGCGAAAAACTGTTTTTT
cdr3_aa: CASSQGREKLFF

d_call: TRBD1
j_call: TRBJ2-3
clone_size: -
v_call: TRBV9
cdr3_nt: TGTGCCAGCAGCCCCCGGACAGGGGCGAGCACAGATACGCAGTATTTT
cdr3_aa: CASSPRTGASTDTQYF

d_call: -
j_call: TRBJ2-7
clone_size: -
v_call: TRBV7-9
cdr3_nt: TGTGCCAGCAGCCGAGCATCCTACGAGCAGTACTTC
cdr3_aa: CASSRASYEQYF

d_call: -
j_call: TRBJ1-5
clone_size: -
v_call: TRBV3-1/TRBV3-2
cdr3_nt: TGTGCCAGCAGCCAAGGTGGCGGATACAATCAGCCCCAGCATTTT
cdr3_aa: CASSQGGGYNQPQHF

d_call: -
j_call: TRBJ2-3
clone_size: -
v_call: TRBV13
cdr3_nt: TGTGCCAGCAGCCTAGACAGGCGTCCACATCCCACGACGCAGTATTTT
cdr3_aa: CASSLDRRPHPTTQYF

d_call: -
j_call: TRBJ1-5
clone_size: -
v_call: TRBV6-5
cdr3_nt: TGTGCCAGCGGAGGGGGGGATCAGCCCCAGCATTTT
cdr3_aa: CASGGGDQPQHF

d_call: TRBD1
j_call: TRBJ1-2
clone_size: -
v_call: TRBV28
cdr3_nt: TGTGCCAGCAGTTCAGGACAGGCAAGGGGCTACACCTTC
cdr3_aa: CASSSGQARGYTF

d_call: -
j_call: TRBJ1-1
clone_size: once
v_call: TRBV27
cdr3_nt: TGTGCCAGCAGTTTATTAGTAAACACTGAAGCTTTCTTT
cdr3_aa: CASSLLVNTEAFF

d_call: TRBD2
j_call: TRBJ2-1
clone_size: -
v_call: TRBV10-3
cdr3_nt: TGTGCCATCAGTGAGTCCTCGGGGCTAGCGGGAGGGGCGCAGTTCTTC
cdr3_aa: CAISESSGLAGGAQFF

d_call: -
j_call: TRBJ1-4
clone_size: -
v_call: TRBV5-1
cdr3_nt: TGCGCCAGCAGCTTGGGGGAGGTGGGTGAAAAACTGTTTTTT
cdr3_aa: CASSLGEVGEKLFF

d_call: -
j_call: TRBJ2-7
clone_size: -
v_call: TRBV7-8
cdr3_nt: TGTGCCAGCAGCTTTGGGGGAGGATGGCGGAGGAGCTCCTACGAGCAGTACTTC
cdr3_aa: CASSFGGGWRRSSYEQYF

d_call: TRBD2
j_call: TRBJ2-3
clone_size: -
v_call: TRBV4-2
cdr3_nt: TGTGCCAGCAGCCAAGATCTCGGGGGGGGCGGCACAGATACGCAGTATTTT
cdr3_aa: CASSQDLGGGGTDTQYF

d_call: -
j_call: TRBJ1-5
clone_size: -
v_call: TRBV2
cdr3_nt: TGTGCCAGCAGTGAAGGAGGGGGTCAGCCCCAGCATTTT
cdr3_aa: CASSEGGGQPQHF

d_call: TRBD1
j_call: TRBJ2-3
clone_size: -
v_call: TRBV7-6
cdr3_nt: TGTGCCAGCAGCTTAGCGGGTGACAGGGCGACAGATACGCAGTATTTT
cdr3_aa: CASSLAGDRATDTQYF

d_call: TRBD2
j_call: TRBJ2-1
clone_size: -
v_call: TRBV7-3
cdr3_nt: TGTGCCAGCAGCTTAACGGGGACTAGCGGGACTGAGCAGTTCTTC
cdr3_aa: CASSLTGTSGTEQFF

d_call: TRBD1
j_call: TRBJ2-2
clone_size: -
v_call: TRBV7-2
cdr3_nt: TGTGCCAGCAGCTTACGGGACAGGGGTGCCGGGACCGGGGAGCTGTTTTTT
cdr3_aa: CASSLRDRGAGTGELFF

d_call: -
j_call: TRBJ2-2
clone_size: -
v_call: TRBV2
cdr3_nt: TGTGCCAGCAGTGTGAGTCGGACCGGGGAGCTGTTTTTT
cdr3_aa: CASSVSRTGELFF

d_call: -
j_call: TRBJ2-1
clone_size: -
v_call: TRBV4-2
cdr3_nt: TGTGCCAGCAGCCAGGGCCAGCCTCTATTGTCCTACAATGAGCAGTTCTTC
cdr3_aa: CASSQGQPLLSYNEQFF

d_call: -
j_call: TRBJ2-7
clone_size: -
v_call: TRBV3-1/TRBV3-2
cdr3_nt: TGTGCCAGCAGCCAAAACTCCATGAGTGGCGAGCAGTACTTC
cdr3_aa: CASSQNSMSGEQYF

d_call: -
j_call: TRBJ1-4
clone_size: once
v_call: TRBV9
cdr3_nt: TGTGCCAGCAGCGTCAAGACAGTGTTAGGAGAAAAACTGTTTTTT
cdr3_aa: CASSVKTVLGEKLFF

d_call: TRBD1
j_call: TRBJ2-2
clone_size: -
v_call: TRBV28
cdr3_nt: TGTGCCAGCAGTTCAGGGGGCGACACCGGGGAGCTGTTTTTT
cdr3_aa: CASSSGGDTGELFF

d_call: -
j_call: TRBJ1-1
clone_size: -
v_call: TRBV3-1/TRBV3-2
cdr3_nt: TGTGCCAGCAGCCCAGGGCCAGGTGAAGCTTTCTTT
cdr3_aa: CASSPGPGEAFF

d_call: TRBD1
j_call: TRBJ1-6
clone_size: -
v_call: TRBV19
cdr3_nt: TGTGCCAGCAGGCGGGGACAGCTAAGCTCCTATAATTCACCCCTCCACTTT
cdr3_aa: CASRRGQLSSYNSPLHF